This T cell receptor (beta chain) was recovered during a study of blood T cell repertoires in COVID-19. The overall study: The analysed material was cDNA or gDNA that came from T cells, B-cell-depleted T cells, or PBMCs.

Profiling relied on immunoSEQ multiplex PCR, and the TCRdb table lists in-frame clones only, not all of them. The sample has 200,000 to 250,000 clones, 80% to 95% seen once. The participants were between 18 and 89 years old and came from roughly 24 US areas. Trimming cost V 4 bases and J 4 bases; bases outside gene matches: 4. The CDR3 consists of 14 residues. CDR1 SGHRS and CDR2 YFSETQ come from the germline V gene. The sample consisted of PBMCs or T cells enriched from blood (not recorded which). The V call is TRBV5-1, the J call TRBJ2-3; 9 positions match TRBD1. The clonotype was recovered from a woman aged 18-30 years who had recovered from COVID-19. CDR3 loop: CASSHRGLADTQYF. In DNA, the CDR3 is TGCGCCAGCAGCCACAGGGGGCTGGCAGATACGCAGTATTTT. Complete variable domain (other parts from reference TRBV5-1 and TRBJ2-3): KAGVTQTPRYLIKTRGQQVTLSCSPISGHRSVSWYQQTPGQGLQFLFEYFSETQRNKGNFPGRFSGRQFSNSRSEMNVSTLELGDSALYLCASSHRGLADTQYFGPGTRLTVL.